Given below is one T cell receptor beta chain in context. Its antigen is unknown. This entry is derived from a study of T cell responses to AZD1222 COVID-19 vaccine. Pooled together were second doses at about 4 or about 12 weeks. Libraries were prepared by immunoSEQ multiplex PCR; TCRdb keeps only in-frame clonotypes and omits some of them. This table holds about 160,000 clones, 94% found once. Study results and caveats: No repertoire was sampled before or during the peak T cell response, only after it. The span of vaccine-associated CD4 TCRs extended across spike, with dominance at 160-218 and 743-854.

The sequences come from peripheral blood, collected 28 days after the second AZD1222 dose. This receptor was identified in an adult who received the AZD1222 COVID-19 vaccine.

In nucleotides, the CDR3 is TGTGCCAGCAGCCAAGATCCTAGCGGGAGGGCAAGTTCAGATACGCAGTATTTT. Protein product: CASSQDPSGRASSDTQYF. The chain has TRBV4-2 and TRBJ2-3; 12 bases fit TRBD2. Germline CDR1 reads LGHNA; CDR2 reads YNFKEQ. The junction had 8 bases not matched to a gene; V was cut back by 0 bases and J by 4 bases. The CDR3 sequence is 18 residues long.